This is a list of T cell receptor beta chains from one sample in a study of blood T cell repertoires in COVID-19. Measured with immunoSEQ multiplex PCR; TCRdb has only the in-frame clones, and not every one. The sample shows 350,000 to 400,000 clones, 70% to 90% of them seen only once. Input material: peripheral blood. These receptors originate from a woman aged 25-40 years with COVID-19, enrolled during active disease. CDR3s include the opening cysteine and the closing phenylalanine or tryptophan. Each record gives: D gene, clone size, J gene, CDR3 length, V gene, CDR3 DNA, CDR3 protein. A D gene is named only where the DNA matches it firmly. Rows may omit the clone size; those that give it use once, few, many or a size class.

TRBD2,-,TRBJ2-1,21,TRBV4-3,TGCGCCAGCAGCCAAGACTTCGCATTAGCGGGAGGGTCCAGTTCCTACAATGAGCAGTTCTTC,CASSQDFALAGGSSSYNEQFF
-,-,TRBJ2-1,13,TRBV27,TGTGCCAGCAGTTTCTCTCCTTCGAATGAGCAGTTCTTC,CASSFSPSNEQFF
-,-,TRBJ2-1,15,TRBV6-2/TRBV6-3,TGTGCCAGCAGTTACTTTACTAGTAGTCGCGATGAGCAGTTCTTC,CASSYFTSSRDEQFF
-,-,TRBJ1-5,12,TRBV12-3/TRBV12-4,TGTGCCAGCAGACTCAGGGAACAGCCCCAGCATTTT,CASRLREQPQHF
-,-,TRBJ2-2,14,TRBV29-1,TGCAGCGTTTTCGGGTTCAGGGACACCGGGGAGCTGTTTTTT,CSVFGFRDTGELFF
-,-,TRBJ2-5,13,TRBV11-2,TGTGCCAGCAGCTTCACGGGTAGGGAGACCCAGTACTTC,CASSFTGRETQYF
-,few,TRBJ2-7,12,TRBV18,TGTGCCAGCTCACCAAACAACTACGAGCAGTACTTC,CASSPNNYEQYF
TRBD1,few,TRBJ1-1,16,TRBV5-1,TGCGCCAGCAGCTTGGGGGGGACAGAACCTAACACTGAAGCTTTCTTT,CASSLGGTEPNTEAFF
-,-,TRBJ2-3,11,TRBV12-3/TRBV12-4,TGTGCCAGCAGTTTAGGAGGTCCGCAGTATTTT,CASSLGGPQYF
TRBD1,-,TRBJ2-1,16,TRBV4-3,TGCGCCAGCAGCCAAGAACCCAGGGGGTCTTACAATGAGCAGTTCTTC,CASSQEPRGSYNEQFF
TRBD2,-,TRBJ2-5,16,TRBV9,TGTGCCAGCAGCGTAGGGTCGGGGGGGGCCGGAGAGACCCAGTACTTC,CASSVGSGGAGETQYF
-,once,TRBJ1-2,17,TRBV7-9,TGTGCCAGCAGCTTAGGCCCAGGGCTCGAGGCTAACTATGGCTACACCTTC,CASSLGPGLEANYGYTF
-,-,TRBJ1-1,15,TRBV29-1,TGCAGCACAACTCTGGATAGCTATAGGAACACTGAAGCTTTCTTT,CSTTLDSYRNTEAFF
-,-,TRBJ2-3,16,TRBV3-1/TRBV3-2,TGTGCCAGCAGCCCTCCCTTGGCGCGGGGTCCAGATACGCAGTATTTT,CASSPPLARGPDTQYF
TRBD2,-,TRBJ2-1,14,TRBV10-1,TGCGCCACCCGAGGTAGCGGGGTGTACACTGAGCAGTTCTTC,CATRGSGVYTEQFF
-,-,TRBJ2-3,15,TRBV3-1/TRBV3-2,TGTGCCAGCAGCTGGACAGGAGGGACCACAGATACGCAGTATTTT,CASSWTGGTTDTQYF
TRBD1,-,TRBJ1-5,14,TRBV2,TGTGCCAGCAGTACCCAGGGGGCCTGGCAGCCCCAGCATTTT,CASSTQGAWQPQHF
TRBD2,-,TRBJ2-5,15,TRBV10-1,TGCGCCAGCAGTGAGGTGGGGGGGGGTGTGGAGACCCAGTACTTC,CASSEVGGGVETQYF
TRBD1,-,TRBJ1-3,16,TRBV11-3,TGTGCCAGCAGCCCGGGACAGGGGATCTCTGGAAACACCATATATTTT,CASSPGQGISGNTIYF
-,-,TRBJ1-2,14,TRBV7-9,TGTGCCAGCAGCTTAGTCCAGGGCAGAGGTGGCTACACCTTC,CASSLVQGRGGYTF
-,-,TRBJ1-6,15,TRBV4-3,TGCGCCAGCAGCCAAGATCGCGCCCCAGGCGGGCCCCTCCACTTT,CASSQDRAPGGPLHF
-,-,TRBJ2-3,10,TRBV28,TGTGCCAGCAGTTCGACAGACCCGGATTTT,CASSSTDPDF
TRBD1,-,TRBJ1-4,14,TRBV10-3,TGTGCCATCAGTCGGACAGGCACTAATGAAAAACTGTTTTTT,CAISRTGTNEKLFF
-,-,TRBJ1-1,15,TRBV5-4,TGTGCCAGCAGTCTATTTCAGCGGGGGAACACTGAAGCTTTCTTT,CASSLFQRGNTEAFF
-,once,TRBJ1-2,14,TRBV29-1,TGCAGCGTTGGCAGCAGATCGGGAGTCTATGGCTACACCTTC,CSVGSRSGVYGYTF
TRBD1,-,TRBJ1-2,15,TRBV3-1/TRBV3-2,TGTGCCAGCAGCCTAGGGACAGGGGGTTTTAAAGGCTACACCTTC,CASSLGTGGFKGYTF
-,-,TRBJ1-3,16,TRBV29-1,TGCAGCGTTGAAGATCGCAGGAGGGAATTAGAAAACACCATATATTTT,CSVEDRRRELENTIYF
-,-,TRBJ2-5,13,TRBV29-1,TGCAGCGTTAGAACGGGAGTGGGAAAGACCCAGTACTTC,CSVRTGVGKTQYF
TRBD1,-,TRBJ2-7,14,TRBV5-4,TGTGCCAGCAGCTTGGGACAGGGGGCGAGGGAGCAGTACTTC,CASSLGQGAREQYF
-,-,TRBJ1-4,15,TRBV6-4,TGTGCCAGCAGGGCCGGACAGTCCCATAATGAAAAACTGTTTTTT,CASRAGQSHNEKLFF
-,-,TRBJ1-5,15,TRBV28,TGTGCCAGCAGTTTCGTCGGGGGGGCGAGGCAGCCCCAGCATTTT,CASSFVGGARQPQHF
-,once,TRBJ2-5,13,TRBV5-1,TGCGCCAGCAGCTTATCCTCCATTCGGTCGTTAGACTTC,CASSLSSIRSLDF
TRBD1,-,TRBJ2-1,15,TRBV7-7,TGTGCTAGCAGCCCCCCCGGGACAGGTTACAATGAGCAGTTCTTC,CASSPPGTGYNEQFF
-,-,TRBJ1-1,13,TRBV11-2,TGTGCCACCAGAGGGGGGGGGTTGAGTGAAGCTTTCTTT,CATRGGGLSEAFF
-,-,TRBJ1-5,14,TRBV10-2,TGCGCCAGCAGTGAGACCCCAGGGAACCAGCCCCAGCATTTT,CASSETPGNQPQHF
TRBD2,-,TRBJ2-3,17,TRBV5-1,TGCGCCAGCAGCTTTGGGTTAGCGGGGGGCCCCACAGATACGCAGTATTTT,CASSFGLAGGPTDTQYF
-,-,TRBJ1-2,15,TRBV29-1,TGCAGCGTTGAAGATCCCAGGGGTCTTCACTTTGGCTACACCTTC,CSVEDPRGLHFGYTF
TRBD2,-,TRBJ2-6,19,TRBV19,TGTGCCAGTAGTAGCCCAACGGGACTAGCGAGTTCTGGGGCCAACGTCCTGACTTTC,CASSSPTGLASSGANVLTF
-,-,TRBJ1-2,15,TRBV24-1,TGTGCCACCAGTGATTTGACAGGGTCTTTCTATGGCTACACCTTC,CATSDLTGSFYGYTF
-,-,TRBJ2-1,13,TRBV20-1,TGCAGTGCTAGTACTAGCTCCTACAATGAGCAGTTCTTC,CSASTSSYNEQFF
-,-,TRBJ1-2,16,TRBV4-1,TGCGCCAGCAGCCAAGTGCCCGGGGTGGATAACTATGGCTACACCTTC,CASSQVPGVDNYGYTF
TRBD1,-,TRBJ2-3,16,TRBV7-9,TGTGCCAGCAGCTTAGTCGGGACAGGGGGCCTAGATACGCAGTATTTT,CASSLVGTGGLDTQYF
-,-,TRBJ2-5,14,TRBV6-6,TGTGCCAGCAGTCATGCGGACAGCTTAGAGACCCAGTACTTC,CASSHADSLETQYF
TRBD1,-,TRBJ1-1,14,TRBV11-3,TGTGCCAGCAGCTTAGCGCAGGGGGGCACTGAAGCTTTCTTT,CASSLAQGGTEAFF
-,-,TRBJ1-5,18,TRBV23-1,TGCGCCAGCAGTCCCCCAAACAGGGTTAGAATTGGCAATCAGCCCCAGCATTTT,CASSPPNRVRIGNQPQHF